This TCR beta chain was sequenced for a study of T cell responses to AZD1222 COVID-19 vaccine. Whole-study results and caveats: Spike-specific TCR breadth and depth went up after people got two AZD1222 doses. The sample set comprised mostly white British donors with more females, and clonal diversity was possibly underestimated. Baseline serostatus was positive in only a handful of AZD1222 recipients.

Method: immunoSEQ multiplex PCR; TCRdb's copy keeps in-frame clones and lacks some. Found here are fewer than 200,000 clones, around 92% of them singletons; the top ten hold 8.5% to 12%. On this clone itself: Antigen: not known.

Germline assignment: CDR1 LNHNV and CDR2 YYDKDF (reference sequence). V lost 0 bases, J lost 0 bases, and 9 bases lay in between. The CDR3 is made up of 16 amino acids. The specimen was peripheral blood, collected on day 0 of AZD1222 vaccination. The gene calls are TRBV15 and TRBJ2-1, with no clear D. The sequence was collected from an adult in good health. The CDR3, as DNA: TGTGCCACCAGCAGAGATCCAATGAGCTCCTACAATGAGCAGTTCTTC. Its protein product is CATSRDPMSSYNEQFF. Full variable domain (missing parts from reference TRBV15 and TRBJ2-1): DAMVIQNPRYQVTQFGKPVTLSCSQTLNHNVMYWYQQKSSQAPKLLFHYYDKDFNNEADTPDNFQSRRPNTSFCFLDIRSPGLGDTAMYLCATSRDPMSSYNEQFFGPGTRLTVL.